The 26 T cell receptor beta chains presented below share a single source sample, sequenced in a study of blood T cell repertoires in COVID-19. The assay was immunoSEQ multiplex PCR, and TCRdb's table has in-frame clones only and misses some. The sample has fewer than 90,000 clones; nearly 95% are singletons. Sequencing was performed on peripheral blood. These receptors came from a human donor with active COVID-19. The donor label of this sample is uncertain.

This clone occurred once. The chain carries TRBV3-1 (or the pseudogene TRBV3-2) and TRBJ2-1, with 9 bases aligning to TRBD2. The germline V gene has CDR1 LGHDT and CDR2 YNNKEL (reference sequence). Trimming cost V 4 bases and J 2 bases; bases outside gene matches: 3. The CDR3 has 15 amino acids. This CDR3 reads CASSRLAGAYNEQFF. The CDR3 DNA reads TGTGCCAGCAGCCGATTAGCGGGGGCCTACAATGAGCAGTTCTTC.

The chain couples TRBV9 to TRBJ2-7; 11 nucleotides line up with TRBD2. The CDR3 is made up of 15 amino acids. The germline gives CDR1 SGDLS, CDR2 YYNGEE. J was trimmed by 4 bases and V by 7 bases; bases with no gene match: 10. The CDR3 DNA is TGTGCCAGCTCCTTAGCGGGGGGGTCGTCATACGAGCAGTACTTC. Translated: CASSLAGGSSYEQYF.

The gene calls are TRBV12-2 and TRBJ2-1; the table's D call of TRBD2 was not tested on the DNA. TRBV12-2 counts as a pseudogene. The CDR3 consists of 18 residues. CDR3 protein: CASRYRPVGLAGGPKQFF. CDR3 coding DNA: TGTGCAAGTCGCTATCGGCCGGTCGGGCTAGCGGGGGGGCCTAAGCAGTTCTTC.

The chain joins TRBV6-6 to TRBJ1-1, with a possible D match to TRBD1 (6 bases). CDR1 is MNHNY, CDR2 SVGAGI, per germline (reference sequence). V dropped 6 bases and J dropped 4 bases, with 15 bases sitting between them. This CDR3 is 14 amino acids long. CDR3 coding DNA: TGTGCCAGCAGAGCACAGGGAGAAAGCACTGAAGCTTTCTTT. Translating it yields CASRAQGESTEAFF.

The CDR3 loop reads CSATADRVETEKLFF. DNA of the CDR3: TGCAGCGCCACTGCCGACAGGGTTGAGACTGAAAAACTGTTTTTT. The genes are TRBV29-1 and TRBJ1-4; 7 nucleotides line up with TRBD1. With V trimmed by 7 bases and J by 7 bases, 15 bases remained unmatched. The CDR3 runs to 15 residues. CDR1 is SQVTM and CDR2 is ANQGSEA in the germline V gene.

J is TRBJ1-2 and V is TRBV6-5, with D possibly TRBD1 on 5 matching bases. V was shortened by 0 bases and J by 7 bases, with 12 bases between the two germline ends. The germline CDR1 and CDR2 sequences are MNHEY and SVGAGI. The CDR3 contains 14 residues. In nucleotides, the CDR3 is TGTGCCAGCAGTTACTCAGGGCAGGGTGGTGGCTACACCTTC. This translates into CASSYSGQGGGYTF.

This clone was counted only a few times. V and J are TRBV11-2 and TRBJ1-3; TRBD1 is a possible D gene (6 bases). The CDR3 extends over 16 amino acids. V dropped 5 bases and J dropped 0 bases, with 14 bases sitting between them. The germline V gene has CDR1 SGHAT and CDR2 FQNNGV. The DNA of the CDR3 is TGTGCCAGCAGCCTTCAGGGGAAGAGCTCTGGAAACACCATATATTTT. As protein: CASSLQGKSSGNTIYF.

This clone was seen only once. The same CDR3 can be traced to other DNA sequences in this sample. The J gene is TRBJ2-7, the V gene TRBV27; D not certain. Germline CDR1 reads MNHEY; CDR2 reads SMNVEV (reference sequence). There are 14 residues in the CDR3. Trimming pared 6 bases from V and 3 bases from J, leaving 15 bases between. The CDR3 bases are TGTGCCAGCAGCACCCTAGGCTCGCTCTACGAGCAGTACTTC. Translated: CASSTLGSLYEQYF.

The chain employs TRBV13 and TRBJ2-7; TRBD1 aligns across 9 bases. This CDR3 spans 16 amino acids. Per germline, CDR1 PRHDT and CDR2 FYEKMQ (reference sequence). The J segment lost 1 base and the V segment lost 1 base, leaving 5 bases of the junction unmatched. The CDR3 reads CASSLVVGQGSYEQYF. The CDR3 bases are TGTGCCAGCAGCTTAGTTGTGGGACAGGGATCCTACGAGCAGTACTTC.

The chain uses TRBV7-2 and TRBJ2-3; 9 bases are a match to TRBD2. This CDR3 is 15 amino acids long. After removal of 1 base from V and 4 bases from J, the junction contained 3 bases not matched to a gene. Germline V gene lookup returns CDR1 SGHTA and CDR2 FQGNSA. The DNA of the CDR3 is TGTGCCAGCAGCTTAGGGGCGGGGGGGCCAGATACGCAGTATTTT. It encodes CASSLGAGGPDTQYF.

In its sample, this clone was seen once. The J gene is TRBJ2-7, the V gene TRBV11-2, with TRBD2 as a possible D gene (6 bases). Germline loops: CDR1 SGHAT, CDR2 FQNNGV. The ends were cut back, 1 base at V and 5 bases at J, with 15 bases in the middle. The CDR3 spans 15 residues. The CDR3 here is CASSLGLRGTHEQYF. CDR3 nucleotide sequence: TGTGCCAGCAGCTTAGGTCTTCGCGGGACCCACGAGCAGTACTTC.

The genes are TRBV19 and TRBJ2-2, with 8 bases lining up with TRBD1. CDR1 LNHDA and CDR2 SQIVND come from the germline V gene (reference sequence). This CDR3 has 15 residues. After removal of 3 bases from V and 1 base from J, the junction contained 1 base not matched to a gene. For the CDR3, the DNA is TGTGCCAGTAGTATTGACAGGGGGAACACCGGGGAGCTGTTTTTT. Its translation: CASSIDRGNTGELFF.

This clone appeared a single time. J is TRBJ1-1 and V is TRBV5-3; possible D gene TRBD1, 5 bases. TRBV5-3 is an open reading frame whose function is uncertain. CDR3 size: 14 residues. Trimming cost V 4 bases and J 10 bases, with 20 bases left between them. The CDR3 reads CARSPFQGPSLAFF. Here the CDR3 DNA reads TGTGCCAGAAGCCCCTTCCAGGGCCCGTCCTTAGCTTTCTTT.

This chain uses TRBV29-1 with TRBJ2-3; D possibly corresponds to TRBD2 (5 bases). Germline loops: CDR1 SQVTM, CDR2 ANQGSEA. This CDR3 contains 14 residues. The V gene lost 6 bases and the J gene lost 5 bases, with 18 bases spanning the gap. The CDR3 DNA reads TGCAGCGTGACCGAATCCGCCGGAGGAGATACGCAGTATTTT. It translates to CSVTESAGGDTQYF.

The chain is built from TRBV7-6 and TRBJ2-7; 7 bases align to TRBD1. Looked up from germline, CDR1 is SGHVS and CDR2 is FNYEAQ. This CDR3 comprises 11 residues. Unmatched junction bases numbered 7, after V lost 5 bases and J lost 12 bases. The chain's CDR3 is CASSIDRALYF. The CDR3 region has the DNA TGTGCCAGCAGCATCGACAGGGCTCTGTACTTC.

This chain connects TRBV15 to TRBJ2-7; 8 bases are a match to TRBD1. V lost 1 base, J lost 3 bases, and 5 bases stayed unmatched. This CDR3 is 15 amino acids long. CDR1 is LNHNV and CDR2 is YYDKDF in the germline V gene (reference sequence). CDR3 in DNA: TGTGCCACCAGCAGAGGCCGACAGGGGCACTACGAGCAGTACTTC. It codes for CATSRGRQGHYEQYF. Filled out from reference TRBV15 and TRBJ2-7, the complete variable domain reads DAMVIQNPRYQVTQFGKPVTLSCSQTLNHNVMYWYQQKSSQAPKLLFHYYDKDFNNEADTPDNFQSRRPNTSFCFLDIRSPGLGDTAMYLCATSRGRQGHYEQYFGPGTRLTVT.

The J gene is TRBJ1-5, the V gene TRBV12-3 or TRBV12-4, with D unclear. The CDR3 has 13 residues. Trimming stripped 5 bases from V and 0 bases from J, with 5 bases between. CDR3 nucleotides: TGTGCCAGCAGTCAGGTTAGCAATCAGCCCCAGCATTTT. Its protein product is CASSQVSNQPQHF.

The J gene is TRBJ2-2, the V gene TRBV5-1, with 10 bases aligning to TRBD2. The length of the CDR3 is 19 residues. Germline CDR1 SGHRS, CDR2 YFSETQ. Losses at the gene ends were 0 bases for V and 6 bases for J; bases not matched to a gene: 14. Written as DNA, the CDR3 is TGCGCCAGCAGCTTGGAGTCGCCTAGCGGGGGTCGTAAGGCCGGGGAGCTGTTTTTT. Translated: CASSLESPSGGRKAGELFF.

The chain uses TRBV28 and TRBJ2-1, with a possible D match to TRBD1 (5 bases). The CDR3 contains 14 residues. With 5 bases removed from V and 5 bases from J, the gap between germline ends came to 13 bases. In germline, CDR1 is MDHEN, CDR2 SYDVKM. The CDR3 spells CASSLSDRDNEQFF. The CDR3 DNA sequence: TGTGCCAGCAGTCTAAGCGACAGAGACAATGAGCAGTTCTTC.

The rearrangement joins TRBV5-1 to TRBJ2-1; D gene unclear. CDR1 and CDR2 (germline): SGHRS, YFSETQ. The CDR3 runs to 15 residues. V lost 5 bases to trimming and J lost 9 bases, with 21 bases between them. CDR3 sequence: CASRSVVNGLGEQFF. CDR3 bases: TGCGCCAGCAGGAGCGTAGTTAACGGATTGGGTGAGCAGTTCTTC. Drawing the rest from reference TRBV5-1 and TRBJ2-1, the complete variable domain is KAGVTQTPRYLIKTRGQQVTLSCSPISGHRSVSWYQQTPGQGLQFLFEYFSETQRNKGNFPGRFSGRQFSNSRSEMNVSTLELGDSALYLCASRSVVNGLGEQFFGPGTRLTVL.

Concerning this clone: One end of the junction does not line up with germline, which may come from a read error. This sequence joins TRBV27 and TRBJ2-7; weak D call: TRBD1 (7 bases). The length of the CDR3 is 15 residues. The germline CDR1 and CDR2 sequences are MNHEY and SMNVEV (reference sequence). CDR3 region: CASSSPQGGLGSSTF. In DNA form, the CDR3 reads TGTGCCAGCAGTTCACCCCAGGGGGGTTTAGGGAGTTCAACTTTC.

This sequence joins TRBV7-9 and TRBJ2-1; 8 bases match TRBD2. Trimming at V came to 0 bases and at J to 7 bases, leaving 2 bases not matched to a gene. Germline CDR1 reads SEHNR; CDR2 reads FQNEAQ (reference sequence). This CDR3 contains 14 residues. CDR3 sequence: CASSLAPSGNEQFF. Here the CDR3 DNA reads TGTGCCAGCAGCTTAGCGCCTAGCGGGAATGAGCAGTTCTTC.

This chain uses TRBV6-4 with TRBJ2-3; 7 nucleotides match TRBD2. Losses at the gene ends were 7 bases for V and 1 base for J; bases not matched to a gene: 17. The CDR3 contains 18 residues. Germline lookup yields CDR1 MRHNA and CDR2 SNTAGT. The CDR3 region is CASTSRLAASLGTDTQYF. CDR3 in DNA: TGTGCCAGCACTTCTCGGCTAGCGGCTTCCCTAGGCACAGATACGCAGTATTTT.

This chain links TRBV6-2 or TRBV6-3 with TRBJ2-3; 11 nucleotides match TRBD2. The CDR3 sequence is 16 residues long. Looked up from germline, CDR1 is MNHEY and CDR2 is SVGEGT. V lost 2 bases to trimming and J lost 9 bases; unmatched junction nucleotides: 10. CDR3 sequence reads: CASSYGLAGYERTQYF. CDR3 nucleotides: TGTGCCAGCAGTTACGGACTAGCGGGTTACGAGAGGACGCAGTATTTT.

The chain recombines TRBV7-9 with TRBJ2-3; TRBD1 aligns across 9 bases. This CDR3 comprises 16 residues. The germline V gene has CDR1 SEHNR and CDR2 FQNEAQ (reference sequence). After removal of 3 bases from V and 0 bases from J, the junction contained 4 bases not matched to a gene. In nucleotides, the CDR3 is TGTGCCAGCAGCTTCCGGGACAGGGCTAGCACAGATACGCAGTATTTT. Its translation: CASSFRDRASTDTQYF.

The V gene is TRBV3-1 (or the pseudogene TRBV3-2), the J gene TRBJ1-6; D remains ambiguous. The CDR3 is 17 residues long. The germline gives CDR1 LGHDT, CDR2 YNNKEL (reference sequence). Trimming removed 1 base from V and 7 bases from J, with 17 bases in between. This chain's CDR3 is CASSQGGHRRRNSPLHF. In DNA, the CDR3 is TGTGCCAGCAGCCAAGGAGGGCATCGGAGGCGCAATTCACCCCTCCACTTT.